The table lists the clone carrying this TCR beta chain with a count of one. The antigen remains undetermined. This sample stems from a study of response to subunit inactivated influenza vaccine. Broader study findings: Each seasonal influenza vaccination, the authors suggested, recruits few new T cells.

One entry per CDR3 protein results from TCRdb running MiXCR on the RT-PCR reads. This repertoire shows roughly 790,000 distinct CDR3 sequences, about 20% found once; its top ten account for 10% to 13%. The TCR sequence derives from a man aged 50 or older who received an inactivated influenza vaccine. The material sequenced was PBMCs from blood, taken less than 6 days after vaccination.

The CDR3 reads CASREGQNTGELFF. In nucleotides, the CDR3 is TGTGCCAGCAGGGAGGGACAGAACACCGGGGAGCTGTTTTTT. The chain is built from TRBV2 and TRBJ2-2; possibly TRBD1 or TRBD2 for D (6 bases each). The CDR3 is made up of 14 amino acids. Trimming took off 6 bases at V and 1 base at J, with 9 bases between the two ends. Per the germline V gene, CDR1 is SNHLY and CDR2 is FYNNEI.